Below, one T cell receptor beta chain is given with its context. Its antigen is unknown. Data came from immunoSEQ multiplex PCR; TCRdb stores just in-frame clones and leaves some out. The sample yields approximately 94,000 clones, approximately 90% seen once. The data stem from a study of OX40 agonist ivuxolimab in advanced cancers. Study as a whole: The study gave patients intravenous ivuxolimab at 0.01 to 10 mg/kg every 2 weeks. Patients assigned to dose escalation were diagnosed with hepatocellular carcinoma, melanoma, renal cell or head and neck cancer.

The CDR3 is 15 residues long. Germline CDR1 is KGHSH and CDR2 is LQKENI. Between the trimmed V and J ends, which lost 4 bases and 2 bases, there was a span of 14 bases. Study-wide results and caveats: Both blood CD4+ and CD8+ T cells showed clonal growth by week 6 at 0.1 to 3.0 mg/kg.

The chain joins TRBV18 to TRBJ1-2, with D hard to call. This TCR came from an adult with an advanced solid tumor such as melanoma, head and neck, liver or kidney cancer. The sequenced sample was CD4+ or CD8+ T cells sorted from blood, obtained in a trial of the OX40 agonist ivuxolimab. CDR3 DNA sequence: TGTGCCAGCTCACTCAACTCAGGTGACAACTATGGCTACACCTTC. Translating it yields CASSLNSGDNYGYTF.